This is a list of T cell receptor beta chains from one sample in a study of shared clonotypes between healthy human individuals. Generated by immunoSEQ multiplex PCR, the TCRdb table keeps only in-frame clones and is missing some. The sample has 180,000 or so clones; 85% to 95% are singletons. Source material: naive CD4+ T cells sorted from blood. These receptors were taken from a woman aged 25 to 39 in good health. The CDR3 runs from the conserved cysteine through the conserved F or W. The D gene is left open where the match is weak. Only some rows state a clone size, as once, few, many or a class for expanded clones.

V gene	clone size	J gene	D gene	CDR3 DNA	CDR3 protein
TRBV7-6	-	TRBJ2-2	-	TGTGCCAGCAGCTCGATGGCGGAGAACACCGGGGAGCTGTTTTTT	CASSSMAENTGELFF
TRBV9	-	TRBJ1-5	TRBD1	TGTGCCAGCAGCGACGGGACAGGGTATCAGCCCCAGCATTTT	CASSDGTGYQPQHF
TRBV14	-	TRBJ2-5	TRBD2	TGTGCCAGCAGCCAAGGGACTAGCGGGTTCGAGACCCAGTACTTC	CASSQGTSGFETQYF
TRBV18	-	TRBJ2-7	-	TGTGCCAGCTCACTACTACCCGTAGACAGAGCCTACGAGCAGTACTTC	CASSLLPVDRAYEQYF
TRBV9	-	TRBJ2-7	-	TGTGCCAGCAGCGTAGGTGGCAGTGTTTCCCGAAACGAGCAGTACTTC	CASSVGGSVSRNEQYF
TRBV7-6	-	TRBJ2-7	-	TGTGCCAGCAGCTTCGGCCCCCGACCGAGTTCCTACGAGCAGTACTTC	CASSFGPRPSSYEQYF
TRBV7-6	-	TRBJ2-7	-	TGTGCCAGCAGCTTAGCGGTAGGGAGCTCCTACGAGCAGTACTTC	CASSLAVGSSYEQYF
TRBV25-1	-	TRBJ2-7	TRBD2	TGTGCCAGCAGTGATGCGAGCGGGAGGGTAAACGAGCAGTACTTC	CASSDASGRVNEQYF
TRBV29-1	once	TRBJ2-7	-	TGCAGCGTTGATAACGAAGGGCTGGGCGAGCAGTACTTC	CSVDNEGLGEQYF
TRBV5-4	-	TRBJ2-2	TRBD1	TGTGCCAGCAGCATACACAGGGGACAGGGCGGGGAGCTGTTTTTT	CASSIHRGQGGELFF
TRBV6-4	-	TRBJ2-3	-	TGTGCCAGCAGTGAAGCGGGCCTGACGGGAGATACGCAGTATTTT	CASSEAGLTGDTQYF
TRBV4-2	-	TRBJ1-1	-	TGTGCCAGCAGCCCCGGGGGGACTGAAGCTTTCTTT	CASSPGGTEAFF
TRBV4-1	-	TRBJ2-2	-	TGCGCCAGCAGCCAAGTTCGTGACTTCCCGCTGCGCACCGGGGAGCTGTTTTTT	CASSQVRDFPLRTGELFF
TRBV25-1	-	TRBJ2-2	-	TGTGCCAGCAGTTTTGGCAGGGGAAACACCGGGGAGCTGTTTTTT	CASSFGRGNTGELFF
TRBV5-1	-	TRBJ1-1	TRBD1	TGCGCCAGCAGCGAACCGGGACAGGAGAACACTGAAGCTTTCTTT	CASSEPGQENTEAFF
TRBV28	-	TRBJ2-7	TRBD2	TGTGCCAGCAGTTTGGGACTAGCGGGAGGGTACGAGCAGTACTTC	CASSLGLAGGYEQYF
TRBV4-2	-	TRBJ2-1	TRBD2	TGTGCCAGCAGCCTGGGACTAGCGGGAGGGCCTACCCTCTTC	CASSLGLAGGPTLF
TRBV18	once	TRBJ2-3	TRBD1	TGTGCCAGCTCACCACAGGCAGGGGGCAACACAGATACGCAGTATTTT	CASSPQAGGNTDTQYF
TRBV27	-	TRBJ2-3	TRBD2	TGTGCCAGCAGTCCATCTAGCGGGAGCCCAGATACGCAGTATTTT	CASSPSSGSPDTQYF
TRBV5-1	once	TRBJ2-7	TRBD2	TGCGCCAGCAGCTTCGGGCGGGAGGTTTTCTACGAGCAGTACTTC	CASSFGREVFYEQYF
TRBV28	-	TRBJ2-2	-	TGTGCCAGCAGTTCCATGGACTTGAAGAACACCGGGGAGCTGTTTTTT	CASSSMDLKNTGELFF
TRBV4-1	-	TRBJ2-1	TRBD2	TGCGCCAGCAGCCCAGCCGGGACTAGCGGGAGGGGCCTCAGTCGGTTCTTC	CASSPAGTSGRGLSRFF
TRBV29-1	-	TRBJ1-4	TRBD1	TGCAGCGTCGGGCGACAGGGGGCGGCTGAAAAACTGTTTTTT	CSVGRQGAAEKLFF
TRBV21-1	-	TRBJ1-4	-	TGTGCCAGCAGCAAAGCGCTTAGACTAGCGGGAGTCACCACTAATGAAAAACTGTTTTTT	CASSKALRLAGVTTNEKLFF
TRBV30	-	TRBJ1-3	-	TGTGCCTGGAGTAACTCCCCGGACGGAAACACCATATATTTT	CAWSNSPDGNTIYF
TRBV5-1	-	TRBJ2-2	-	TGCGCCAGCAGCCTTAGCGGAGTGAACACCGGGGAGCTGTTTTTT	CASSLSGVNTGELFF
TRBV7-9	-	TRBJ2-7	-	TGTGCCAGCAGCTCTCGAATAGGGATTGGACGCTACGAGCAGTACTTC	CASSSRIGIGRYEQYF
TRBV10-1	-	TRBJ2-3	-	TGCGCCAGCAGTGAAGATGAGGATACGCAGTATTTT	CASSEDEDTQYF
TRBV11-3	once	TRBJ2-7	-	TGTGCCAGCAGCTTATCGGCCAGGCCCCCCTACGAGCAGTACTTC	CASSLSARPPYEQYF
TRBV18	-	TRBJ2-7	-	TGTGCCAGCTCACCGGCCTACGAGCAGTACTTC	CASSPAYEQYF
TRBV18	-	TRBJ2-7	-	TGTGCCAGCTCACCACCGTCCCACTCCTCCTACGAGCAGTACTTC	CASSPPSHSSYEQYF
TRBV2	few	TRBJ2-6	TRBD1	TGTGCCAGCAGTATGTTCCAGGGGGCCGGGGCCAACGTCCTGACTTTC	CASSMFQGAGANVLTF
TRBV6-6	-	TRBJ2-1	TRBD2	TGTGCCAGCAGTTACTCGACTAGCGGGATTTACAATGAGCAGTTCTTC	CASSYSTSGIYNEQFF
TRBV7-2	-	TRBJ2-1	-	TGTGCCAGCAGCCATAGCTCCTACAATGAGCAGTTCTTC	CASSHSSYNEQFF
TRBV5-1	-	TRBJ1-1	-	TGCGCCAGCAAGCTTGGATTCAGGGCTGGGACTGAAGCTTTCTTT	CASKLGFRAGTEAFF
TRBV30	-	TRBJ2-5	-	TGTGCCTGGAGTGTAGCGGGCCAAGAGACCCAGTACTTC	CAWSVAGQETQYF
TRBV6-1	-	TRBJ1-1	TRBD1	TGTGCCAGCAGTGATTCATACAGGGGGTCCACTGAAGCTTTCTTT	CASSDSYRGSTEAFF
TRBV5-1	-	TRBJ2-3	-	TGCGCCAGCAGCATACCACCCACAGATACGCAGTATTTT	CASSIPPTDTQYF
TRBV28	-	TRBJ2-5	TRBD2	TGTGCCAGCAGTTTAGGCGGGAGGGAGACCCAGTACTTC	CASSLGGRETQYF
TRBV7-8	-	TRBJ1-6	-	TGTGCCAGCAGCTCAACTGCGGTCAGGGAGGATTCACCCCTCCACTTT	CASSSTAVREDSPLHF
TRBV27	-	TRBJ2-7	TRBD2	TGTGCCAGCAGTTCTCGCGGGACTAGCGGGAGGGCCTACGAGCAGTACTTC	CASSSRGTSGRAYEQYF
TRBV25-1	-	TRBJ2-2	-	TGTGCCGGAGTAGGACAGCCGAACACCGGGGAGCTGTTTTTT	CAGVGQPNTGELFF
TRBV2	-	TRBJ1-4	-	TGTGCCAGCAGTAAGGGTGAGCCGAATGAAAAACTGTTTTTT	CASSKGEPNEKLFF
TRBV9	-	TRBJ2-5	-	TGTGCCAGCAGCGTAGGGAGGGGCCAAGAGACCCAGTACTTC	CASSVGRGQETQYF
TRBV19	-	TRBJ2-5	-	TGTGCCAGTAGTAAGAGGTCGGAGACCCAGTACTTC	CASSKRSETQYF